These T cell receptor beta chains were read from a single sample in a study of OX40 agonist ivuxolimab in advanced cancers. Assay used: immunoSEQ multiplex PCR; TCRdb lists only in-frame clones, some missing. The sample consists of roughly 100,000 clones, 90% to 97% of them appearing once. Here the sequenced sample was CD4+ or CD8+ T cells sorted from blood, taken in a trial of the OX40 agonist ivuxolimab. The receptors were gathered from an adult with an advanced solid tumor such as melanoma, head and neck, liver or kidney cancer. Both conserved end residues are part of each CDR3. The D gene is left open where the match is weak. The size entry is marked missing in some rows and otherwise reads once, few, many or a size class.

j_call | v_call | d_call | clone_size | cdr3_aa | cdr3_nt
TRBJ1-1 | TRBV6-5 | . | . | CASSYDGNTEAFF | TGTGCCAGCAGTTACGACGGGAACACTGAAGCTTTCTTT
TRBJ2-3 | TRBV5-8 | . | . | CASSFEDSTDTQYF | TGTGCCAGCAGCTTCGAGGACAGCACAGATACGCAGTATTTT
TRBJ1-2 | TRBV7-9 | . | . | CASTDKTVNYGYTF | TGTGCCAGCACCGACAAGACGGTTAACTATGGCTACACCTTC
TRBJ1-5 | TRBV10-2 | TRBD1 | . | CASAPGTGGSPQHF | TGCGCCAGCGCCCCAGGGACAGGCGGATCGCCCCAGCATTTT
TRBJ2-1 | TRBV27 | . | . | CASSLRTLNEQFF | TGTGCCAGCAGTCTACGGACTCTCAATGAGCAGTTCTTC
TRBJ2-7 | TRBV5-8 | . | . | CASSLYQVNYEQYF | TGTGCCAGCAGCTTGTATCAGGTAAACTACGAGCAGTACTTC
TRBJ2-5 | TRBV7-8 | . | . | CASTQELGLETQYF | TGTGCCAGCACCCAAGAACTAGGACTGGAGACCCAGTACTTC
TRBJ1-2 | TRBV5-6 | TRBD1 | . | CASSQGAMYYGYTF | TGTGCCAGCAGCCAGGGGGCGATGTACTATGGCTACACCTTC
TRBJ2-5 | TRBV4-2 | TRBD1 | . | CASSQERTGGETQYF | TGTGCCAGCAGCCAAGAACGGACAGGCGGAGAGACCCAGTACTTC
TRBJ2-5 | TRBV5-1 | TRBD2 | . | CASSLELAGVKETQYF | TGCGCCAGCAGCTTGGAGCTAGCGGGAGTGAAAGAGACCCAGTACTTC
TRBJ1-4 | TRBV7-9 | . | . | CASSNRQTGSEKLFF | TGTGCCAGCAGCAACAGACAGACCGGGAGTGAAAAACTGTTTTTT
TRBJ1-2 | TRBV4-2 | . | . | CASSQAAYGYTF | TGTGCCAGCAGCCAAGCAGCTTATGGCTACACCTTC
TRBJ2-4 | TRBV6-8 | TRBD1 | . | CASSNGTAKNIQYF | TGTGCCAGCAGTAACGGGACAGCAAAAAACATTCAGTACTTC
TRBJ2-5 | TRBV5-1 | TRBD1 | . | CASSPWTGKETQYF | TGCGCCAGCAGCCCTTGGACAGGGAAAGAGACCCAGTACTTC
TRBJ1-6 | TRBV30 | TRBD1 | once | CAWSVSTGSSYNSPLHF | TGTGCCTGGAGTGTATCGACAGGGAGCTCCTATAATTCACCCCTCCACTTT
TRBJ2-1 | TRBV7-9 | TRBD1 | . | CASSPDREGYNEQFF | TGTGCCAGCAGCCCCGACAGGGAAGGCTACAATGAGCAGTTCTTC